The 11 T cell receptor beta chains below all came from one sample that was sequenced in a study of T cell responses to AZD1222 COVID-19 vaccine. Assay: immunoSEQ multiplex PCR; the TCRdb copy retains only in-frame clones and omits some. Here the sample spans about 150,000 clones, 91% being singletons. The input for sequencing was peripheral blood, taken on day 0 of AZD1222 vaccination. These TCRs come from an adult in good health.

The chain carries TRBV7-2 and TRBJ1-1; no firm D call. The CDR3 spans 13 residues. The V end lost 5 bases, the J end lost 1 base, and 8 bases lay between the germline ends. Germline lookup yields CDR1 SGHTA and CDR2 FQGNSA. The CDR3 DNA sequence: TGTGCCAGCAGCACCCGGCAGAACACTGAAGCTTTCTTT. This translates into CASSTRQNTEAFF. Drawing the rest from reference TRBV7-2 and TRBJ1-1, the complete variable domain is GAGVSQSPSNKVTEKGKDVELRCDPISGHTALYWYRQSLGQGLEFLIYFQGNSAPDKSGLPSDRFSAERTGGSVSTLTIQRTQQEDSAVYLCASSTRQNTEAFFGQGTRLTVV.

This clone was seen a single time. The V and J genes are TRBV21-1 and TRBJ1-2. TRBV21-1 is recorded as a pseudogene. This CDR3 contains 14 residues. CDR3 coding DNA: TGTGCCAGCAGCATGGAGGGGCACCCTTATGGCTACACCTTC. Protein product: CASSMEGHPYGYTF.

The CDR3 loop reads CASEAGGNTEAFF. The CDR3 region has the DNA TGTGCCAGCGAGGCAGGGGGGAACACTGAAGCTTTCTTT. The chain has TRBV6-5 and TRBJ1-1, with 7 bases matching TRBD1. Unmatched junction bases numbered 4, after V lost 8 bases and J lost 1 base. Germline lookup yields CDR1 MNHEY and CDR2 SVGAGI. The CDR3 length is 13 residues.

This CDR3 is CASSVAGVPGANVLTF. CDR3 nucleotides: TGTGCCAGCAGCGTAGCGGGGGTTCCTGGGGCCAACGTCCTGACTTTC. The chain carries TRBV9 and TRBJ2-6; tentative D call: TRBD2 (6 bases). The CDR3 covers 16 residues. CDR1 and CDR2 from the germline V gene are SGDLS and YYNGEE. Trimming took 0 bases from V and 2 from J, leaving 9 bases between them.

This chain joins TRBV19 and TRBJ2-2; 11 bases match TRBD2. The CDR3 extends over 16 amino acids. The germline V gene encodes CDR1 LNHDA and CDR2 SQIVND (reference sequence). With 7 bases clipped from V and 3 bases from J, the junction kept 7 bases outside the gene matches. CDR3 coding DNA: TGTGCCAGTAAGAAGTCGGGACTAGCGGACACCGGGGAGCTGTTTTTT. Its translation is CASKKSGLADTGELFF. Combining the CDR3 with reference TRBV19 and TRBJ2-2 gives the whole variable domain DGGITQSPKYLFRKEGQNVTLSCEQNLNHDAMYWYRQDPGQGLRLIYYSQIVNDFQKGDIAEGYSVSREKKESFPLTVTSAQKNPTAFYLCASKKSGLADTGELFFGEGSRLTVL.

The chain is built from TRBV30 and TRBJ1-2; a possible D gene is TRBD1 (5 bases). Germline lookup yields CDR1 GTSNPN and CDR2 SVGIG (reference sequence). V was pared by 0 bases and J by 4 bases, with 15 bases between. The CDR3 consists of 15 residues. The CDR3 nucleotides read TGTGCCTGGAGTGTACTAAGGGGCAGGGCCTATGGCTACACCTTC. Translated: CAWSVLRGRAYGYTF.

The gene calls are TRBV7-9 and TRBJ2-5; D unresolved. CDR3 length equals 16 residues. V gave up 5 bases and J gave up 1 base, with 17 bases separating them. Germline CDR1 and CDR2: SEHNR and FQNEAQ (reference sequence). This chain's CDR3 is CASSPLSSFTQETQYF. In DNA form, the CDR3 reads TGTGCCAGCAGCCCCCTCTCGTCATTCACCCAAGAGACCCAGTACTTC.

The chain uses TRBV9 and TRBJ1-2, with D hard to call. CDR3 length: 11 residues. Germline CDR1 SGDLS, CDR2 YYNGEE. Trimming left V 3 bases short and J 8 bases short, with 8 bases between. CDR3 in DNA: TGTGCCAGCAGCGCCGGAGTGGGCTACACCTTC. It encodes CASSAGVGYTF. Variable domain in full (rest from reference TRBV9 and TRBJ1-2): DSGVTQTPKHLITATGQRVTLRCSPRSGDLSVYWYQQSLDQGLQFLIQYYNGEERAKGNILERFSAQQFPDLHSELNLSSLELGDSALYFCASSAGVGYTFGSGTRLTVV.

The chain recombines TRBV11-2 with TRBJ2-2, with 8 nucleotides matching TRBD2. Germline lookup yields CDR1 SGHAT and CDR2 FQNNGV. The CDR3 is 14 residues long. V dropped 1 base and J dropped 6; count of bases not matched to a gene: 1. The CDR3 DNA reads as TGTGCCAGCAGCTTAGGGACTAGCCCCGGGGAGCTGTTTTTT. Its translation is CASSLGTSPGELFF.

This clone appeared once. The rearrangement joins TRBV6-6 to TRBJ2-2; 9 nucleotides match TRBD1. Germline assignment: CDR1 MNHNY and CDR2 SVGAGI (reference sequence). V was pared by 6 bases and J by 7 bases, with 9 bases of the junction left unmatched. This CDR3 spans 15 amino acids. The CDR3 DNA follows: TGTGCCAGCAGAGTCTTACAGGGGGCTATCGGGGAGCTGTTTTTT. Its protein is CASRVLQGAIGELFF.

This sequence joins TRBV29-1 and TRBJ2-5; unclear D gene. Germline assignment: CDR1 SQVTM and CDR2 ANQGSEA. This CDR3 contains 12 residues. Trimming pared 4 bases from V and 5 bases from J, leaving 11 bases between. CDR3 in DNA: TGCAGCGTTGCTTGGGGTGAGGAGACCCAGTACTTC. Encoded protein: CSVAWGEETQYF. Full variable domain (outside the CDR3, taken from reference TRBV29-1 and TRBJ2-5): SAVISQKPSRDICQRGTSLTIQCQVDSQVTMMFWYRQQPGQSLTLIATANQGSEATYESGFVIDKFPISRPNLTFSTLTVSNMSPEDSSIYLCSVAWGEETQYFGPGTRLLVL.